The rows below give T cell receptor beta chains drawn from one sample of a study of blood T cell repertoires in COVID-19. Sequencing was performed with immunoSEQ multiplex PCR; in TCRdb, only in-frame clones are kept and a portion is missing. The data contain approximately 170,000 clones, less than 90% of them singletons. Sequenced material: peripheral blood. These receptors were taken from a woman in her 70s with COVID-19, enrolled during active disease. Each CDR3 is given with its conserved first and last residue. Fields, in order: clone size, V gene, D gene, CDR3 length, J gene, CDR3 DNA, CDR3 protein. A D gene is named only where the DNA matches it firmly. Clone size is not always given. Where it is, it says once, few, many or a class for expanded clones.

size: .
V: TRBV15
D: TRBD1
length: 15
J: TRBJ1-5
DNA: TGTGCCACCAGCACCCCCCCAGGGGGCGGTCAGCCCCAGCATTTT
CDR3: CATSTPPGGGQPQHF

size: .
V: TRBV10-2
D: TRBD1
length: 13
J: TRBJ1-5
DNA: TGCGCCAGCAGTGGGGACAGATATCAGCCCCAGCATTTT
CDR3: CASSGDRYQPQHF

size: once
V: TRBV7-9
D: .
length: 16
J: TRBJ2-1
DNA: TGTGCCAGCAGCTTTCATATGGCGGGCTCATACAATGAGCAGTTCTTC
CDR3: CASSFHMAGSYNEQFF

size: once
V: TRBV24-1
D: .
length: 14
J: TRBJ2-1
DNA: TGTGCCACCAATGGGGGGGCCCCACTCAATGAGCAGTTCTTC
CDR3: CATNGGAPLNEQFF

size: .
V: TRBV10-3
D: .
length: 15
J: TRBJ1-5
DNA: TGTGCCATCAGTGCGAGGGCAGGGGACAATCAGCCCCAGCATTTT
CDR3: CAISARAGDNQPQHF

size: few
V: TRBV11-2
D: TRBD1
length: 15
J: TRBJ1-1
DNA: TGTGCCAGCAGCACCAGGACAGGGGAGAACACTGAAGCTTTCTTT
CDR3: CASSTRTGENTEAFF

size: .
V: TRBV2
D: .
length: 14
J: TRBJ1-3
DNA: TGTGCCAGCACAGCGGGGGCGCGAGGAAACACCATATATTTT
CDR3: CASTAGARGNTIYF

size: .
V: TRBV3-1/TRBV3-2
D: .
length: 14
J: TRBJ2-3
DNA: TGTGCCAGCAGCCGCCACGATCGGGGTGATACGCAGTATTTT
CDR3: CASSRHDRGDTQYF

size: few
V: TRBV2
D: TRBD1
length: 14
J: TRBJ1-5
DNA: TGTGCCAGCAACCCGGGACAGGGTGGACAGCCCCAGCATTTT
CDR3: CASNPGQGGQPQHF

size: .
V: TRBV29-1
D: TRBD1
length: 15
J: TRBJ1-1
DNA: TGCAGCGTCCGGGGACAGGGAAGCGGGGGGACTGAAGCTTTCTTT
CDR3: CSVRGQGSGGTEAFF

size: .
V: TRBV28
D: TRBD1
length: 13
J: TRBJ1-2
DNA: TGTGCCAGCAGTCTCGACAGGGCCTATGGCTACACCTTC
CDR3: CASSLDRAYGYTF

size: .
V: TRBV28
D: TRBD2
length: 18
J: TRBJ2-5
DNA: TGTGCCAGCAGTTCGGTTATGGGACTAGCGGGGTTGGGAGAGACCCAGTACTTC
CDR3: CASSSVMGLAGLGETQYF

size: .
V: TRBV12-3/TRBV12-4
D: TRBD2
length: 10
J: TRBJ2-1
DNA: TGTGCCAACCCGGGACTACCACGTCTCTTC
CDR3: CANPGLPRLF

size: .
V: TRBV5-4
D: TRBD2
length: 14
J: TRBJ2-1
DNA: TGTGCCAGCAGCTTGAAGCGGGAGCGTCATGAGCAGTTCTTC
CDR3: CASSLKRERHEQFF

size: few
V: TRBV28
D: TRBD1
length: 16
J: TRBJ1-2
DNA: TGTGCCAGCAGTTTTAGGGACAGGGTAGGGACCTATGGCTACACCTTC
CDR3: CASSFRDRVGTYGYTF

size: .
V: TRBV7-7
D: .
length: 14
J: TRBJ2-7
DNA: TGTGCTAGCAGCCGGAGCGGGCCTCCAGACGAGCAGTACTTC
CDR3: CASSRSGPPDEQYF

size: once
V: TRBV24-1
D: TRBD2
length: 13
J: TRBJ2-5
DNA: TGTGCCACCAGTGATGGGGGGGGAGGGGCCTCCCACTTC
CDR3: CATSDGGGGASHF

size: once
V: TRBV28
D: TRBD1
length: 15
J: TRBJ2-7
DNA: TGTGCCAGCAGACCCCGGGACAGGCCATCCGAGGGGCAGTACTTC
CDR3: CASRPRDRPSEGQYF

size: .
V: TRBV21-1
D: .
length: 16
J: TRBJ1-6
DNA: TGTGCCAGCAGCAAAAGCGGACAGGGAAATAATTCACCCCTCCACTTT
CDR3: CASSKSGQGNNSPLHF

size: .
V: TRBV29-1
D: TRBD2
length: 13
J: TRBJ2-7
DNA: TGCAGCGTCCAAGCGGGAGGGCCCTACGAGCAGTACTTC
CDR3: CSVQAGGPYEQYF

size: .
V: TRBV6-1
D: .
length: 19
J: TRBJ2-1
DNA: TGTGCCAGCAGTGAAGTGGGTTTGATAGGGACTCACTTCATGGCTGAGCAGTTCTTC
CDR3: CASSEVGLIGTHFMAEQFF

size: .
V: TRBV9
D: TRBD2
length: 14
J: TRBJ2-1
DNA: TGTGCCAGCAGCTGGACTAGCGGGGGTGGTGAGCAGTTCTTC
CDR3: CASSWTSGGGEQFF

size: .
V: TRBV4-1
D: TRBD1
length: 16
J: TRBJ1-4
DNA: TGCGCCAGCAGCTATGCAGGGGGCTTGACTAATGAAAAACTGTTTTTT
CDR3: CASSYAGGLTNEKLFF

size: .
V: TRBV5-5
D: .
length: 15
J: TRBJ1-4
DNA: TGTGCCAGCAGCTTCCCGGGGGTGGGGAATGAAAAACTGTTTTTT
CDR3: CASSFPGVGNEKLFF

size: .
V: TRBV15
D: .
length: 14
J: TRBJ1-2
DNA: TGTGCCACCAGCAGAGACTCAGGGGAAGGTGGCTACACCTTC
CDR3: CATSRDSGEGGYTF

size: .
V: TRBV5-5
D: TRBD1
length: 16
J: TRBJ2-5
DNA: TGTGCCAGCAGCTTGGCTCTAACAGGGGGCGCAAAGACCCAGTACTTC
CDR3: CASSLALTGGAKTQYF

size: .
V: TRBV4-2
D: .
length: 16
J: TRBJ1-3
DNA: TGTGCCAGCAGCCTCGGCGGCTCCTACTCTGGAAACACCATATATTTT
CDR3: CASSLGGSYSGNTIYF

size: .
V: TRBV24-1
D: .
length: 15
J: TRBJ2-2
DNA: TGTGCCACCAGTGTGGCCAGGGGTTTCACCGGGGAGCTGTTTTTT
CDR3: CATSVARGFTGELFF

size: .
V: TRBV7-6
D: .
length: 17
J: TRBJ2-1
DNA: TGTGCCAGCAGCTTAGAGGTAACGGGGGACTCCTACAATGAGCAGTTCTTC
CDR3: CASSLEVTGDSYNEQFF

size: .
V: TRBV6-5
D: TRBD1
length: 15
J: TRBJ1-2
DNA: TGTGCCAGCAGCCAAGAGGCAGGGGGTTCCTATGGCTACACCTTC
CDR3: CASSQEAGGSYGYTF

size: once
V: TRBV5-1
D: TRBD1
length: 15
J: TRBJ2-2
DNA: TGCGCCAGCAGCCCTGGACAGGGCTTAGCCGGGGAGCTGTTTTTT
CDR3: CASSPGQGLAGELFF

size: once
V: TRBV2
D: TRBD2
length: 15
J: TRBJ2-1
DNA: TGTGCCAGCAGTGAAGGGCTAGCGGGAGAGAATGAGCAGTTCTTC
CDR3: CASSEGLAGENEQFF

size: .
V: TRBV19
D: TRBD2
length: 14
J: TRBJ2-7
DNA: TGTGCCAGTAGTATGGCTAGCGGGGGATACGAGCAGTACTTC
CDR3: CASSMASGGYEQYF

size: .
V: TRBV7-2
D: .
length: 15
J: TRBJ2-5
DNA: TGTGCCAGCAGCTTACAGGGTGCTAACCAAGAGACCCAGTACTTC
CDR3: CASSLQGANQETQYF

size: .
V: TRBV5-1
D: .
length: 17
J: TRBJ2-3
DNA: TGCGCCAGCAGCCAGTCCCCTAAGGCGGAGAGGACAGATACGCAGTATTTT
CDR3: CASSQSPKAERTDTQYF

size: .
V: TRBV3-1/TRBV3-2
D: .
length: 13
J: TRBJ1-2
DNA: TGTGCCAGCAGCCAGCAGGGGATCTATGGCTACACCTTC
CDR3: CASSQQGIYGYTF

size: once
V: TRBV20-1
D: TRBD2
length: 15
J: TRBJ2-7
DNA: TGCAGTGCTAGTGGCCTTGCGGGAGTTCCCTACGAGCAGTACTTC
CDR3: CSASGLAGVPYEQYF

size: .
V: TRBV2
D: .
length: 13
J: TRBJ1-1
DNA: TGTGCCAGCAGTGGTGAGGTGAACACTGAAGCTTTCTTT
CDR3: CASSGEVNTEAFF

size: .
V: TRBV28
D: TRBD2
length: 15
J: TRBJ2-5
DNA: TGTGCCAGCAGTCCACTAGCGGGAGGGGGGGAGACCCAGTACTTC
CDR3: CASSPLAGGGETQYF

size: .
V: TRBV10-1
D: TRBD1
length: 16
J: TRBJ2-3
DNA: TGCGCCAGCAGTACGACAGGGGGTTATACGTTAGATACGCAGTATTTT
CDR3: CASSTTGGYTLDTQYF

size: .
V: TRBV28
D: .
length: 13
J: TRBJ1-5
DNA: TGTGCCAGCAGGGGCGGGGACGGTCAGCCCCAGCATTTT
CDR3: CASRGGDGQPQHF

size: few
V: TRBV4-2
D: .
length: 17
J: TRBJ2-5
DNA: TGTGCCAGCAGCCGGGGAGATCTCGGCGGCGCCAGGGAGACCCAGTACTTC
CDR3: CASSRGDLGGARETQYF

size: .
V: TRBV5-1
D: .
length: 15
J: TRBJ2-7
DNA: TGCGCCAGCAGCCGGGTAGGGGACAAAGCCTACGAGCAGTACTTC
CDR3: CASSRVGDKAYEQYF

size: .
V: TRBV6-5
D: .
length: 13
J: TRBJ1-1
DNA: TGTGCCAGCAGAACAGATAGGAACACTGAAGCTTTCTTT
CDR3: CASRTDRNTEAFF

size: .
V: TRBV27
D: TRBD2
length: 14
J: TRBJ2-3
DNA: TGTGCCAGCAAACTAGCGGTTAGCACAGATACGCAGTATTTT
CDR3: CASKLAVSTDTQYF

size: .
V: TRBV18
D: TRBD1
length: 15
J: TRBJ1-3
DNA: TGTGCCAGCTCACCTCGGACAGGGCAAGGAAACACCATATATTTT
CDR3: CASSPRTGQGNTIYF